This passage covers 5 T cell receptor beta chains from one sample sequenced in a study of regulatory T cells in long-lasting Graves disease. Documented time point: persistent/refractory GD, antithyroid drugs over 5 years with positive TRAb. Extracted RNA from PBMCs served as the source of the TCR library. Assembly of TCR beta libraries relied on iRepertoire HTBI primers together with Arm-PCR of CDR3 regions. TCRdb called the multiplex PCR reads again in MiXCR, with one record for every CDR3 protein. The sample carries hundreds of thousands of distinct CDR3 sequences, around 20% recorded once. Sequences were derived from peripheral blood mononuclear cells (PBMCs), sampled when the disease was refractory, from a patient treated with antithyroid drugs. The receptors come from a female donor with Graves disease.

This clonotype was counted a few times. The CDR3 DNA sequence: TGTGCCAGCGGATTAGCCAAAAACATTCAGTACTTC. This codes for CASGLAKNIQYF. J is TRBJ2-4 and V is TRBV5-6; D is unresolved. CDR3 length equals 12 residues. Germline CDR1 SGHDT, CDR2 YYEEEE. The germline V and J ends were trimmed by 7 bases and 0 bases, with 5 bases remaining between them.

This clonotype came up many times. V usage is TRBV20-1 and J usage is TRBJ1-1; perhaps TRBD1 as D (5 bases). The germline V gene has CDR1 DFQATT and CDR2 SNEGSKA (reference sequence). This CDR3 has 15 amino acids. V shed 0 bases and J shed 4 bases, with 15 bases lying between them. The CDR3 loop reads CSAREIGRGITEAFF. CDR3 DNA: TGCAGTGCTAGAGAGATCGGTCGGGGCATCACTGAAGCTTTCTTT.

The sample holds many counts of this clonotype. This chain connects TRBV2 to TRBJ1-6; tentatively, D is TRBD1 (5 bases). The V end lost 1 base, the J end lost 2 bases, and 12 bases lay between the germline ends. The CDR3 runs to 17 residues. Germline lookup yields CDR1 SNHLY and CDR2 FYNNEI. CDR3 sequence: CASSEDGRGAYNSPLHF. CDR3 in DNA: TGTGCCAGCAGTGAAGATGGTCGGGGGGCCTATAATTCACCCCTCCACTTT.

This clonotype was detected many times. The rearrangement joins TRBV11-2 to TRBJ2-7, with D maybe TRBD1 (7 bases). In germline, CDR1 is SGHAT, CDR2 FQNNGV. The CDR3 totals 16 residues. V was cut by 5 bases and J by 2 bases, with 19 bases left in between. Written as DNA, the CDR3 is TGTGCCAGCAGCCCCACAAACCGCAGGGGGGCCTACGAGCAGTACTTC. It specifies CASSPTNRRGAYEQYF.

CDR3 nucleotide sequence: TGTGCCAGCAGCGTAGGGGCTAGCGGGATTGAGCAGTACTTC. It yields the protein CASSVGASGIEQYF. The chain joins TRBV9 to TRBJ2-7; 9 bases are shared with TRBD2. Per germline, CDR1 SGDLS and CDR2 YYNGEE. The junction had 5 bases not matched to a gene; V was cut back by 0 bases and J by 7 bases. The length of the CDR3 is 14 residues.